These 32 T cell receptor beta chains originate from one sample sequenced in a study of T cells in Graves' hyperthyroidism and ophthalmopathy. The CDR3 regions of TCR beta were amplified from RNA transcripts. The primer set for the first-round RT-PCR of the TCR CDR3 was HTBI. From the multiplex PCR reads, TCRdb called clonotypes with MiXCR, one entry per CDR3 protein. This table holds approximately 600,000 distinct CDR3 sequences, about 20% found once. The specimen sequenced was blood. Receptors originate from a man in his thirties or forties with Graves' ophthalmopathy.

V and J are TRBV7-8 and TRBJ2-1, with D hard to call. The V gene lost 2 bases and the J gene lost 2 bases, with 19 bases spanning the gap. Germline CDR1 is SGHVS and CDR2 is FQNEAQ. The CDR3 consists of 18 residues. CDR3 DNA: TGTGCCAGCAGCTTATTTATCTTGGTCAGCTCCCCCTACAATGAGCAGTTCTTC. Its translation is CASSLFILVSSPYNEQFF.

V and J are TRBV7-8 and TRBJ2-2, with a possible D match to TRBD1 (6 bases). Germline V CDR1 and CDR2: SGHVS, FQNEAQ. The CDR3 runs to 16 residues. V was shortened by 5 bases and J by 6 bases, with 19 bases between the two germline ends. The CDR3 region is CASSLRARGVSGELFF. The CDR3 bases are TGTGCCAGCAGCCTTAGGGCCAGGGGCGTATCCGGGGAGCTGTTTTTT.

This clonotype was seen a few times. V gene TRBV13 combines with J gene TRBJ2-1; maybe TRBD2 (6 bases). Trimming pared 4 bases from V and 8 bases from J, leaving 15 bases between. The CDR3 runs 14 residues. Germline CDR1 is PRHDT and CDR2 is FYEKMQ (reference sequence). CDR3 protein: CASSSGLYGDEQFF. The CDR3, as DNA: TGTGCCAGCAGCTCAGGACTATATGGGGATGAGCAGTTCTTC.

The rearrangement links TRBV20-1 to TRBJ1-4, with D uncertain. CDR3 size: 13 residues. The germline gives CDR1 DFQATT, CDR2 SNEGSKA (reference sequence). V was trimmed by 1 base and J by 8 bases, leaving 11 bases between them. The CDR3 DNA follows: TGCAGTGCTAGAGGGGGTGTGAGGGAAAAACTGTTTTTT. The encoded protein is CSARGGVREKLFF.

This clonotype was detected only a few times. V and J are TRBV2 and TRBJ2-3; D ambiguous. The germline V gene encodes CDR1 SNHLY and CDR2 FYNNEI. The CDR3 length is 14 residues. Between the trimmed V and J ends, which lost 4 bases and 1 base, there was a span of 9 bases. The CDR3 region has the DNA TGTGCCAGCAGTGGGGCCGAGGGCACAGATACGCAGTATTTT. This gives the protein CASSGAEGTDTQYF.

The table lists this clonotype with a few counts. The chain recombines TRBV19 with TRBJ1-5; D gene uncertain. V dropped 3 bases and J dropped 0 bases, with 9 bases sitting between them. In germline, CDR1 is LNHDA, CDR2 SQIVND (reference sequence). There are 15 residues in the CDR3. In nucleotides, the CDR3 is TGTGCCAGTAGTATGAACTATGGTAGCAATCAGCCCCAGCATTTT. Protein: CASSMNYGSNQPQHF.

In its sample, this clonotype was seen a few times. V and J are TRBV6-2 or TRBV6-3 and TRBJ1-6; D is perhaps TRBD1 (5 bases). CDR3 size: 15 residues. V was clipped by 2 bases and J by 5 bases, with 10 bases between them. Germline assignment: CDR1 MNHEY and CDR2 SVGEGT. CDR3 loop: CASSYRTDNNSPLHF. CDR3 DNA sequence: TGTGCCAGCAGTTACCGGACGGACAATAATTCACCCCTCCACTTT.

This clonotype was seen many times. This sequence joins TRBV7-3 and TRBJ2-1; TRBD2 is a possible D gene (6 bases). With 5 bases removed from V and 8 bases from J, the gap between germline ends came to 13 bases. The CDR3 loop spans 13 amino acids. In germline, CDR1 is SGHTA, CDR2 FQGTGA. This CDR3 is CASSPTAGHEQFF. For the CDR3, the DNA is TGTGCCAGCAGCCCAACGGCGGGGCATGAGCAGTTCTTC.

This clonotype was detected a few times. The gene calls are TRBV7-2 and TRBJ2-2; D is unclear. V gave up 5 bases and J gave up 3 bases, with 7 bases separating them. CDR3 length equals 13 residues. Germline-derived CDR1 and CDR2 are SGHTA and FQGNSA. CDR3 residues: CASSHSHTGELFF. The CDR3 nucleotides are TGTGCCAGCAGCCATTCCCACACCGGGGAGCTGTTTTTT.

This clonotype has a count of ten or more. This chain uses TRBV5-1 with TRBJ2-3; possibly TRBD2 for D (5 bases). Between the trimmed V and J ends, which lost 0 bases and 6 bases, there was a span of 11 bases. The CDR3 has 14 residues. The germline gives CDR1 SGHRS, CDR2 YFSETQ. CDR3 nucleotides: TGCGCCAGCAGCTTGGCTGCGGGCGATGATACGCAGTATTTT. This translates into CASSLAAGDDTQYF.

The chain joins TRBV9 to TRBJ2-7, with 14 nucleotides matching TRBD2. Losses at the gene ends were 3 bases for V and 4 bases for J; bases not matched to a gene: 6. There are 16 residues in the CDR3. Germline V gives CDR1 SGDLS, CDR2 YYNGEE. The CDR3 spells CASSAGLAGASYEQYF. CDR3 nucleotides: TGTGCCAGCAGCGCGGGACTAGCGGGAGCATCTTACGAGCAGTACTTC. The full variable domain, rest sourced from reference TRBV9 and TRBJ2-7, is DSGVTQTPKHLITATGQRVTLRCSPRSGDLSVYWYQQSLDQGLQFLIQYYNGEERAKGNILERFSAQQFPDLHSELNLSSLELGDSALYFCASSAGLAGASYEQYFGPGTRLTVT.

V is TRBV6-1 and J is TRBJ1-4; D perhaps matches TRBD1 (5 bases). This CDR3 has 14 amino acids. The germline V gene has CDR1 MNHNS and CDR2 SASEGT. With 6 bases removed from V and 0 bases from J, the gap between germline ends came to 8 bases. DNA for the CDR3: TGTGCCAGCAGAATAGGGGCAACTAATGAAAAACTGTTTTTT. It codes for CASRIGATNEKLFF.

The table lists this clonotype with many counts. The chain employs TRBV14 and TRBJ1-1, with D possibly being TRBD1 (5 bases). The CDR3 consists of 18 residues. Germline V CDR1 and CDR2: SGHDN, FVKESK. V lost 1 base and J 2 bases, leaving 20 bases between the germline ends. In DNA form, the CDR3 reads TGTGCCAGCAGCCAAGGAACAGGAGTCCTAAGGGGTAACACTGAAGCTTTCTTT. This encodes CASSQGTGVLRGNTEAFF.

This clonotype was recorded many times. This chain links TRBV18 with TRBJ2-7; D remains unclear. Germline V lookup: CDR1 KGHSH, CDR2 LQKENI. This CDR3 has 15 residues. V dropped 2 bases and J dropped 1 base, with 12 bases sitting between them. CDR3 bases: TGTGCCAGCTCACCAAGTCAGGAAGCATCCTACGAGCAGTACTTC. Protein sequence: CASSPSQEASYEQYF.

This clonotype was counted a few times. The gene calls are TRBV7-9 and TRBJ2-4; 13 nucleotides align to TRBD2. V was pared by 5 bases and J by 4 bases, with 8 bases of the junction left unmatched. The CDR3 extends over 17 amino acids. Germline V lookup: CDR1 SEHNR, CDR2 FQNEAQ (reference sequence). The CDR3 loop reads CASSLNRLAGGKNIQYF. The CDR3 coding sequence is TGTGCCAGCAGCCTAAATAGACTAGCGGGAGGTAAAAACATTCAGTACTTC.

Many counts were recorded for this clonotype. This sequence joins TRBV2 and TRBJ1-6; unclear D gene. The CDR3 is 15 amino acids. CDR1 is SNHLY, CDR2 FYNNEI, per germline. V was pared by 2 bases and J by 10 bases, with 15 bases between. This CDR3 reads CASSERDLGSSPLHF. The CDR3, as DNA: TGTGCCAGCAGTGAAAGGGATTTGGGTTCCTCACCCCTCCACTTT.

This clonotype has just a few counts. J is TRBJ1-1 and V is TRBV10-1; no reliable D call. The length of the CDR3 is 13 residues. The V and J ends lost 6 bases and 0 bases respectively, with 8 bases between them. Per germline, CDR1 WNHNN and CDR2 SYGVQD (reference sequence). The CDR3 is CASRMELNTEAFF. CDR3 DNA sequence: TGCGCCAGCAGAATGGAGTTGAACACTGAAGCTTTCTTT.

The table lists this clonotype with many counts. CDR3 region: CASSPVGGHTEAFF. CDR3 coding DNA: TGTGCCAGCAGCCCGGTCGGGGGGCACACTGAAGCTTTCTTT. The chain carries TRBV2 and TRBJ1-1; TRBD1 might be the D (6 bases). Germline assignment: CDR1 SNHLY and CDR2 FYNNEI. The CDR3 contains 14 residues. V was clipped by 6 bases and J by 3 bases, with 14 bases between them.

This clonotype was detected many times. The chain carries TRBV20-1 and TRBJ1-1; maybe TRBD1 (6 bases). The CDR3 consists of 13 residues. Per the germline V gene, CDR1 is DFQATT and CDR2 is SNEGSKA (reference sequence). Trimming left V 0 bases short and J 4 bases short, with 9 bases between. The CDR3 spells CSAREAGVTEAFF. DNA of the CDR3: TGCAGTGCTAGAGAGGCAGGGGTCACTGAAGCTTTCTTT.

The chain uses TRBV2 and TRBJ2-4, with 10 bases that match TRBD1. CDR1 and CDR2 from the germline V gene are SNHLY and FYNNEI. This CDR3 is built from 18 residues. Unmatched junction bases numbered 16, after V lost 5 bases and J lost 6 bases. CDR3 residues: CASSQTGGEFISGNIQYF. For the CDR3, the DNA is TGTGCCAGCAGTCAGACAGGGGGCGAATTTATTAGCGGAAACATTCAGTACTTC.

This chain connects TRBV16 to TRBJ2-2; TRBD2 agrees at 8 bases. Germline loops: CDR1 KGHSY, CDR2 FQNENV. V shed 5 bases and J 3 bases; nucleotides not matched to a gene: 5. CDR3 length equals 15 residues. This CDR3 reads CASSKIAGHTGELFF. The CDR3 region has the DNA TGTGCCAGCAGCAAAATAGCGGGACACACCGGGGAGCTGTTTTTT.

The V and J genes are TRBV28 and TRBJ2-7, with 8 bases that match TRBD2. This CDR3 is built from 17 residues. Unmatched junction bases numbered 14, after V lost 4 bases and J lost 3 bases. The V gene's germline CDR1 is MDHEN and CDR2 SYDVKM. The CDR3 nucleotides are TGTGCCAGCAGTTACGTGGCGGGTGGCGGGAGGTTCTACGAGCAGTACTTC. Protein: CASSYVAGGGRFYEQYF.

V is TRBV5-1 and J is TRBJ1-1; 7 positions agree with TRBD1. The CDR3 is made up of 13 amino acids. The germline CDR1 and CDR2 sequences are SGHRS and YFSETQ. Losses at the gene ends were 4 bases for V and 5 bases for J; bases not matched to a gene: 5. CDR3 loop: CASSVQDRTEAFF. CDR3 DNA sequence: TGCGCCAGCAGCGTCCAGGACAGGACTGAAGCTTTCTTT.

Only a few counts were recorded for this clonotype. The chain couples TRBV20-1 to TRBJ1-5, with no clear D. The CDR3 contains 15 residues. V lost 5 bases and J 0 bases, leaving 14 bases between the germline ends. The germline V gene has CDR1 DFQATT and CDR2 SNEGSKA (reference sequence). The DNA for the CDR3 is TGCAGTGCTCGTACAATTGGGATTAGCAATCAGCCCCAGCATTTT. It specifies CSARTIGISNQPQHF.

This clonotype was recorded at least ten times. V usage is TRBV27 and J usage is TRBJ1-1, with D uncertain. This CDR3 region has 15 residues. V lost 4 bases and J lost 10, with 22 bases in between. Looked up from germline, CDR1 is MNHEY and CDR2 is SMNVEV (reference sequence). The CDR3 reads CASSSVPRALNAAFF. CDR3 bases: TGTGCCAGCAGTTCGGTACCCCGGGCTCTAAATGCAGCTTTCTTT.

The chain combines TRBV18 with TRBJ1-6; TRBD1 agrees at 7 bases. Germline trimming cut 1 base from V and 7 bases from J; bases unmatched to any gene: 7. There are 16 residues in the CDR3. Per germline, CDR1 KGHSH and CDR2 LQKENI. The CDR3 loop reads CASSPQPGQLNSPLHF. The CDR3 DNA sequence: TGTGCCAGCTCACCACAACCGGGACAGCTAAATTCACCCCTCCACTTT.

The CDR3, as DNA: TGTGCCAGCAGCCAAGGGACTTCGCCCCTCTATGGCTACACCTTC. It encodes CASSQGTSPLYGYTF. The genes are TRBV5-5 and TRBJ1-2; the D gene is possibly TRBD1 (5 bases). Germline loops: CDR1 SGHKS, CDR2 YYEKEE (reference sequence). CDR3 length: 15 amino acids. The ends were cut back, 4 bases at V and 4 bases at J, with 17 bases in the middle.

This clonotype has just a few counts. The chain has TRBV6-1 and TRBJ1-5; the match to TRBD1 covers 9 bases. V was clipped by 6 bases and J by 6 bases; unmatched bases: 6. The CDR3 runs 14 residues. Germline values: CDR1 MNHNS, CDR2 SASEGT. CDR3 sequence reads: CASSWTGDGQPQHF. DNA for the CDR3: TGTGCCAGCAGCTGGACAGGGGATGGTCAGCCCCAGCATTTT.

This clonotype was observed a handful of times. This chain links TRBV5-1 with TRBJ1-5, with D maybe TRBD1 (6 bases). CDR3 length: 15 amino acids. Per germline, CDR1 SGHRS and CDR2 YFSETQ. The V gene lost 1 base and the J gene lost 4 bases, with 12 bases spanning the gap. The CDR3 sequence is CASSLMPGANQPQHF. As DNA, the CDR3 is TGCGCCAGCAGCTTGATGCCAGGGGCAAATCAGCCCCAGCATTTT.

In its sample, this clonotype was seen many times. V usage is TRBV18 and J usage is TRBJ1-1, with D unresolved. In germline, CDR1 is KGHSH, CDR2 LQKENI. V lost 5 bases to trimming and J lost 3 bases, with 10 bases between them. This CDR3 has 13 amino acids. As DNA, the CDR3 is TGTGCCAGCTCAGGAGGGCGGGACACTGAAGCTTTCTTT. Translated, it gives CASSGGRDTEAFF.

There are many counts of this clonotype. The chain combines TRBV12-3 or TRBV12-4 with TRBJ1-1, with D possibly matching TRBD1 (5 bases). The CDR3 sequence is 16 residues long. V lost 3 bases to trimming and J lost 0 bases, with 14 bases between them. In nucleotides, the CDR3 is TGTGCCAGCAGTTTTCCAACGACAGTTATGAACACTGAAGCTTTCTTT. It encodes CASSFPTTVMNTEAFF.

A few counts support this clonotype. The J gene is TRBJ2-5, the V gene TRBV11-2; TRBD1 agrees at 8 bases. With 6 bases clipped from V and 6 bases from J, the junction kept 18 bases outside the gene matches. Germline V gene lookup returns CDR1 SGHAT and CDR2 FQNNGV. The CDR3 spans 17 residues. CDR3 bases: TGTGCCAGCAGACCAAATTCAGGGGGCAGATGGGAAAAGACCCAGTACTTC. This translates into CASRPNSGGRWEKTQYF.